This T cell receptor beta chain stems from a study of blood T cell repertoires in COVID-19. Background on the study: The United States, Italy and Spain were the sources of the acute and convalescent COVID-19 samples. In each case, the material was cDNA or gDNA derived from T cells, B-cell-depleted T cells, or PBMCs.

In the original processing: For nucleated cells, counts were estimated from reference gene primer amplification. Sequencing used immunoSEQ multiplex PCR; TCRdb keeps in-frame clones, though not all of them. V, J and clone size are those of that table, while D and trimming were read from the DNA. The repertoire includes approximately 80,000 clones, approximately 82% of them detected once, and less than 11% sits in the top ten. The clonotype was recovered from a man in his sixties with acute or convalescent COVID-19. Sequenced sample: peripheral blood.

The CDR3 sequence is CASSVGVGDEQFF. The CDR3 region has the DNA TGTGCCAGCAGCGTAGGGGTGGGAGATGAGCAGTTCTTC. The chain combines TRBV9 with TRBJ2-1, with D maybe TRBD2 (5 bases). The CDR3 loop spans 13 amino acids. The V end was cut by 0 bases, the J end by 8 bases, with 9 bases between. Per germline, CDR1 SGDLS and CDR2 YYNGEE.